Sequencing of this TCR beta chain was carried out in a study of blood T cell repertoires in COVID-19. As for the study in general: Samples came from the United States, Italy and Spain, spanning acute and convalescent COVID-19. PBMCs, B-cell-depleted T cells, or T cells were the source of the cDNA or gDNA that made up the material.

In the study's own analysis: It was from reference gene primer amplification that nucleated cell counts were estimated. Assay used: immunoSEQ multiplex PCR; TCRdb lists only in-frame clones, some missing. That table furnishes V, J and clone size, whereas the DNA furnished D and trimming. The table records about 380,000 clones, around 89% of them present only once. The specimen was peripheral blood. This receptor was identified in a man aged 40-55 years with acute or convalescent COVID-19.

Here the CDR3 DNA reads TGCGCCAGCAGTCAATCCGCGGACTCTGGGGAAAAAGACAGGGAAGAGGGTCAGCCCCAGCATTTT. Amino acids: CASSQSADSGEKDREEGQPQHF. The gene calls are TRBV23-1 and TRBJ1-5, with 7 nucleotides matching TRBD1. TRBV23-1 is given ORF status, its function remaining uncertain. V dropped 0 bases and J dropped 6; count of bases not matched to a gene: 26. The CDR3 is 22 residues long.